This passage covers 14 T cell receptor beta chains from one sample sequenced in a study of cytomegalovirus exposure and HLA in healthy donors. A multiplex PCR was run with 60 Vbeta primers and 13 Jbeta primers. The assay was immunoSEQ multiplex PCR, and TCRdb's table has in-frame clones only and misses some. Counted here are 55,000 to 80,000 clones, roughly 80% occurring once; the ten biggest clones make up roughly 2.9%. Source material: PBMCs. These receptors were taken from a woman younger than 45 in good health and CMV-seronegative.

The rearrangement links TRBV6-6 to TRBJ2-3; tentatively, D is TRBD2 (7 bases). There are 13 residues in the CDR3. The V end was cut by 6 bases, the J end by 5 bases, with 12 bases between. Germline V CDR1 and CDR2: MNHNY, SVGAGI (reference sequence). The CDR3 DNA reads as TGTGCCAGCAGCGCGGGGGCAGGAGATACGCAGTATTTT. It codes for CASSAGAGDTQYF.

The chain is built from TRBV12-5 and TRBJ2-1, with D perhaps matching TRBD2 (6 bases). The CDR3 extends over 14 amino acids. Germline loops: CDR1 LGHNT, CDR2 FRNRAP. Trimming pared 0 bases from V and 4 bases from J, leaving 7 bases between. The CDR3 DNA reads as TGTGCTAGTGGTTTGGTTGGGGGGTACAATGAGCAGTTCTTC. Protein: CASGLVGGYNEQFF.

Only one count was recorded for this clone. The genes are TRBV6-4 and TRBJ1-1, with D tentatively TRBD1 (5 bases). CDR1 MRHNA and CDR2 SNTAGT come from the germline V gene. The ends were cut back, 2 bases at V and 3 bases at J, with 10 bases in the middle. The CDR3 is 14 residues long. The CDR3 region is CASSDTRDYTEAFF. In DNA form, the CDR3 reads TGTGCCAGCAGTGACACCAGGGATTACACTGAAGCTTTCTTT.

The chain recombines TRBV11-2 with TRBJ2-1; TRBD2 matches at 8 bases. With V trimmed by 5 bases and J by 2 bases, 2 bases remained unmatched. This CDR3 comprises 14 residues. Looked up from germline, CDR1 is SGHAT and CDR2 is FQNNGV. CDR3 loop: CASSPGGPYNEQFF. The CDR3, as DNA: TGTGCCAGCAGCCCGGGGGGGCCCTACAATGAGCAGTTCTTC.

The chain couples TRBV6-1 to TRBJ2-2; possibly TRBD1 for D (6 bases). Germline V lookup: CDR1 MNHNS, CDR2 SASEGT. Trimming removed 6 bases at V and 0 bases at J, with 11 bases between. The CDR3 has 15 residues. The CDR3 DNA reads TGTGCCAGCAGCAGGGGCCTCACGAACACCGGGGAGCTGTTTTTT. Translated, it gives CASSRGLTNTGELFF.

This chain joins TRBV27 and TRBJ1-1, with D uncertain. CDR3 length equals 13 residues. Looked up from germline, CDR1 is MNHEY and CDR2 is SMNVEV (reference sequence). With 10 bases removed from V and 0 bases from J, the gap between germline ends came to 12 bases. CDR3 in DNA: TGTGCCACCCTAAACCCCATGAACACTGAAGCTTTCTTT. Translated, it gives CATLNPMNTEAFF.

V and J are TRBV7-6 and TRBJ2-7; D is undetermined. V shed 4 bases and J shed 3 bases, with 7 bases lying between them. Germline CDR1 SGHVS, CDR2 FNYEAQ. This CDR3 is 12 amino acids long. This CDR3 is CASSSGNYEQYF. In DNA, the CDR3 is TGTGCCAGCAGCTCCGGTAACTACGAGCAGTACTTC. Looking up the rest from reference TRBV7-6 and TRBJ2-7 gives the full variable domain: GAGVSQSPRYKVTKRGQDVALRCDPISGHVSLYWYRQALGQGPEFLTYFNYEAQQDKSGLPNDRFSAERPEGSISTLTIQRTEQRDSAMYRCASSSGNYEQYFGPGTRLTVT.

This chain joins TRBV2 and TRBJ1-3, with 7 bases aligning to TRBD1. This CDR3 is 15 amino acids long. The germline V gene encodes CDR1 SNHLY and CDR2 FYNNEI. The V gene end was trimmed by 3 bases and the J gene end by 3 bases; junction bases not matched to a gene: 5. CDR3 sequence reads: CASSDDRVGGNTIYF. The CDR3 nucleotides read TGTGCCAGCAGTGATGACAGGGTTGGTGGAAACACCATATATTTT.

The rearrangement links TRBV7-9 to TRBJ2-5; 7 positions match TRBD1. The CDR3 spans 17 residues. In germline, CDR1 is SEHNR, CDR2 FQNEAQ (reference sequence). The V gene end was trimmed by 4 bases and the J gene end by 1 base; junction bases not matched to a gene: 12. As DNA, the CDR3 is TGTGCCAGCAGCTACCCGACAGGGCTCCCCGGCCAAGAGACCCAGTACTTC. Translation: CASSYPTGLPGQETQYF. The variable domain in full, with the rest retrieved from reference TRBV7-9 and TRBJ2-5, is DTGVSQNPRHKITKRGQNVTFRCDPISEHNRLYWYRQTLGQGPEFLTYFQNEAQLEKSRLLSDRFSAERPKGSFSTLEIQRTEQGDSAMYLCASSYPTGLPGQETQYFGPGTRLLVL.

The chain links TRBV7-9 to TRBJ2-7; TRBD2 agrees at 8 bases. The germline V gene has CDR1 SEHNR and CDR2 FQNEAQ (reference sequence). After removal of 7 bases from V and 3 bases from J, the junction contained 14 bases not matched to a gene. The CDR3 extends over 16 amino acids. The CDR3 sequence is CASNPLGGDWDYEQYF. CDR3 coding DNA: TGTGCCAGCAACCCCCTCGGGGGGGACTGGGACTACGAGCAGTACTTC. The complete variable domain, with remaining parts taken from reference TRBV7-9 and TRBJ2-7, reads DTGVSQNPRHKITKRGQNVTFRCDPISEHNRLYWYRQTLGQGPEFLTYFQNEAQLEKSRLLSDRFSAERPKGSFSTLEIQRTEQGDSAMYLCASNPLGGDWDYEQYFGPGTRLTVT.

The gene calls are TRBV5-4 and TRBJ2-5; possibly TRBD1 for D (6 bases). The CDR3 is 13 amino acids. Germline V gene sequence: CDR1 SGHNT, CDR2 YYREEE (reference sequence). V lost 4 bases, J lost 10 bases, and 17 bases lay in between. In DNA, the CDR3 is TGTGCCAGCAGCCGGACAGAAACCAAGGGCCAGTACTTC. The encoded protein is CASSRTETKGQYF.

V and J are TRBV27 and TRBJ1-1, with D tentatively TRBD1 (6 bases). V lost 2 bases and J 1 base, leaving 14 bases between the germline ends. Germline lookup yields CDR1 MNHEY and CDR2 SMNVEV (reference sequence). The CDR3 totals 16 residues. CDR3 sequence (DNA): TGTGCCAGCAGTTTAAGAACCGGGACACCGAACACTGAAGCTTTCTTT. Residues: CASSLRTGTPNTEAFF.

The rearrangement links TRBV27 to TRBJ2-5; 9 bases line up with TRBD1. Germline V CDR1 and CDR2: MNHEY, SMNVEV (reference sequence). The CDR3 is made up of 16 amino acids. V shed 4 bases and J 5 bases; nucleotides not matched to a gene: 11. CDR3 nucleotides: TGTGCCAGCAGTTCCCCCCACAGGGGGCGCGGGGAGACCCAGTACTTC. Encoded protein: CASSSPHRGRGETQYF.

J is TRBJ2-1 and V is TRBV4-3; 8 nucleotides line up with TRBD2. The trim removed 0 bases at V and 9 bases at J, leaving 10 bases unmatched. CDR3 size: 16 residues. Germline CDR1 reads LGHNA; CDR2 reads YSLEER. CDR3 loop: CASSQDLRGGRSEQFF. The DNA of the CDR3 is TGCGCCAGCAGCCAAGATCTTCGGGGGGGCCGCAGTGAGCAGTTCTTC.